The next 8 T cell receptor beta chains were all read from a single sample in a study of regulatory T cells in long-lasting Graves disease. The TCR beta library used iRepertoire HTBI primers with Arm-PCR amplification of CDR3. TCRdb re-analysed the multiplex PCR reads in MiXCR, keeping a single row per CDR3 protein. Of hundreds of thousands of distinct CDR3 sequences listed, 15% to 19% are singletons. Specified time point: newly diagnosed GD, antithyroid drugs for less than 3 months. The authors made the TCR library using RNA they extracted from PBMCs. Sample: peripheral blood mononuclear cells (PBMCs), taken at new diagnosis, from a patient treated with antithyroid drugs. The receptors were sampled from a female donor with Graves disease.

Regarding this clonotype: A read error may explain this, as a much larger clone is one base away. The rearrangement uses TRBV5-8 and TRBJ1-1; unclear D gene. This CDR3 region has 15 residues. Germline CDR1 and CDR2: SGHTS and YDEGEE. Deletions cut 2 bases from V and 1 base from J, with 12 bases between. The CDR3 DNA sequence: TGTGCCAGCAGCTTCGAATTGCCACCGAACACTGAAGCTTTCTTT. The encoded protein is CASSFELPPNTEAFF.

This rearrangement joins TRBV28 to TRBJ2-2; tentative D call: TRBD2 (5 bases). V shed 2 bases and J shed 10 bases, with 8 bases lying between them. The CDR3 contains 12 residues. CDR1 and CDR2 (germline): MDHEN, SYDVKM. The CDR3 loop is CASSLGLAELFF. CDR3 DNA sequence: TGTGCCAGCAGTTTAGGGCTAGCGGAGCTGTTTTTT.

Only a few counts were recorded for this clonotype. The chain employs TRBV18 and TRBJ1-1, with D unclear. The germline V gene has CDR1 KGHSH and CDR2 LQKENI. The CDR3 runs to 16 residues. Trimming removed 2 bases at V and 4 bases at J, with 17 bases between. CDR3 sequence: CASSPSVRVWGTEAFF. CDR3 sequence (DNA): TGTGCCAGCTCACCAAGCGTTAGGGTTTGGGGCACTGAAGCTTTCTTT.

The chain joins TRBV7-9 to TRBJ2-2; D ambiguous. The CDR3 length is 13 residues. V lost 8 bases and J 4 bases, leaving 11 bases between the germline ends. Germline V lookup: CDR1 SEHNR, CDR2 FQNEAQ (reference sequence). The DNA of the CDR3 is TGTGCCAGCTCGCCCCGGGCCACCGGGGAGCTGTTTTTT. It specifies CASSPRATGELFF. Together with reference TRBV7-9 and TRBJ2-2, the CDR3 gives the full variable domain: DTGVSQNPRHKITKRGQNVTFRCDPISEHNRLYWYRQTLGQGPEFLTYFQNEAQLEKSRLLSDRFSAERPKGSFSTLEIQRTEQGDSAMYLCASSPRATGELFFGEGSRLTVL.

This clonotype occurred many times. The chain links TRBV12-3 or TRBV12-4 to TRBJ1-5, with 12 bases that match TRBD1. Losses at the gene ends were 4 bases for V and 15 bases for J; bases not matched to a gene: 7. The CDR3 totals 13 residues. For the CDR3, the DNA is TGTGCCAGCAGTTGGGACAGGGGGCAGGTACTGCATTTT. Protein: CASSWDRGQVLHF.

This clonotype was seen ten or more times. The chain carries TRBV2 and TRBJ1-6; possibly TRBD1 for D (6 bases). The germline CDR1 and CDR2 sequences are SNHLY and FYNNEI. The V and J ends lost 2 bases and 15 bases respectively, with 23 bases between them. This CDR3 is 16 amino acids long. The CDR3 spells CASSERGGQFLSNLHF. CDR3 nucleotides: TGTGCCAGCAGTGAACGAGGAGGACAGTTTCTTTCGAACCTCCACTTT.

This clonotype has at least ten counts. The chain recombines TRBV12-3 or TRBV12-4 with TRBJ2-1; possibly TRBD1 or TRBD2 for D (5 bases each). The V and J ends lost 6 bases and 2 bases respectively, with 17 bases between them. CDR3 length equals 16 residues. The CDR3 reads CASRGGTATTYNEQFF. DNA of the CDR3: TGTGCCAGCAGGGGTGGGACCGCCACCACCTACAATGAGCAGTTCTTC.

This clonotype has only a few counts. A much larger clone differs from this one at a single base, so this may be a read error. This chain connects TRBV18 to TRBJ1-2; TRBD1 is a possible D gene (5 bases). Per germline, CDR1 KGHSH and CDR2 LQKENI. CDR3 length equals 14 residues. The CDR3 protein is CANSPQGRRYGYTF. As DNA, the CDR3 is TGTGCCAACTCACCGCAGGGACGGCGCTATGGCTACACCTTC.